This T cell receptor (beta chain) was documented in a study of blood T cell repertoires in COVID-19. Study at large: Researchers got acute and convalescent COVID-19 samples from the United States, Italy and Spain.

CDR1 and CDR2 from the germline V gene are MNHEY and SMNVEV (reference sequence). J was trimmed by 3 bases and V by 4 bases; bases with no gene match: 11. CDR3 size: 17 residues. Clones were sequenced by immunoSEQ multiplex PCR, and TCRdb holds only the in-frame ones, with some missing. Here the sample spans roughly 160,000 clones, approximately 84% being singletons. Sequenced sample: peripheral blood. The chain links TRBV27 to TRBJ2-1; TRBD2 aligns across 8 bases. This sequence originates from an elderly woman with COVID-19, enrolled during active disease. The CDR3 protein is CASSSPQAGAFYNEQFF. The CDR3 DNA follows: TGTGCCAGCAGTTCACCCCAAGCGGGGGCGTTCTACAATGAGCAGTTCTTC.